The rows below give T cell receptor beta chains drawn from one sample of a study of high-grade serous ovarian cancer treatment subgroups. TCRdb's copy holds only in-frame clones and misses some; the assay was immunoSEQ multiplex PCR. The sample shows approximately 36,000 clones, 70% to 80% of them seen only once. The sequenced sample consisted of tumor tissue. The receptors were gathered from a human donor with high-grade serous ovarian cancer. The CDR3 runs from the conserved cysteine through the conserved F or W. A D gene is named only where the DNA matches it firmly. Size tells how often a clone was seen (once, few, many) or the class of an expanded clone, and some rows leave it out.

>-|TRBV28|-|TRBJ1-3
CASSLKRWDGNTIYF
TGTGCCAGCAGTTTAAAAAGGTGGGATGGAAACACCATATATTTT
>TRBD1|TRBV7-3|-|TRBJ1-1
CASSLHGQGAGGNTEAFF
TGTGCCAGCAGCTTACATGGACAGGGGGCTGGTGGAAACACTGAAGCTTTCTTT
>-|TRBV6-5|-|TRBJ1-5
CASSVPGFSNQPQHF
TGTGCCAGCAGTGTTCCGGGATTTAGCAATCAGCCCCAGCATTTT
>TRBD1|TRBV28|-|TRBJ2-7
CATVTGLSYEQYF
TGTGCCACGGTGACAGGGCTCTCCTACGAGCAGTACTTC
>-|TRBV4-1|-|TRBJ1-1
CASSAFGDTEAFF
TGCGCCAGCAGCGCGTTTGGGGACACTGAAGCTTTCTTT
>-|TRBV2|few|TRBJ1-1
CASSGRADAFF
TGTGCCAGCAGTGGAAGGGCGGACGCTTTCTTT
>-|TRBV7-3|-|TRBJ2-7
CASSLAGGGREQYF
TGTGCCAGCAGCTTAGCGGGCGGAGGCCGCGAGCAGTACTTC
>-|TRBV19|few|TRBJ1-5
CASSSTGSNQPQHF
TGTGCCAGTAGCTCCACAGGGTCCAATCAGCCCCAGCATTTT
>TRBD2|TRBV11-2|-|TRBJ2-2
CASSSRGLAGGGGELFF
TGTGCCAGCAGCTCGAGAGGACTAGCGGGAGGAGGAGGGGAGCTGTTTTTT
>TRBD2|TRBV7-3|-|TRBJ2-1
CASSFGLAGWGHEQFF
TGTGCCAGCAGTTTCGGACTAGCGGGATGGGGCCATGAGCAGTTCTTC
>-|TRBV7-9|-|TRBJ2-4
CASSSSGGGNIQYF
TGTGCCAGCAGCTCCTCCGGAGGCGGAAACATTCAGTACTTC
>-|TRBV18|-|TRBJ2-7
CASSPTRGTYEQYF
TGTGCCAGCTCACCTACTCGGGGGACTTACGAGCAGTACTTC
>TRBD2|TRBV28|-|TRBJ2-7
CASTGAGPYEQYF
TGTGCCAGCACCGGAGCGGGACCCTACGAGCAGTACTTC
>-|TRBV11-2|once|TRBJ1-1
CASSLNRLNTEAFF
TGTGCCAGCAGCCTCAACCGGTTGAACACTGAAGCTTTCTTT
>-|TRBV4-3|-|TRBJ1-2
CASSVRVPRRGYGYTF
TGCGCCAGCAGTGTCCGGGTACCGCGTCGGGGCTATGGCTACACCTTC
>-|TRBV2|-|TRBJ2-1
CASNLAGLRNEQFF
TGTGCCAGCAATCTCGCGGGATTGCGCAATGAGCAGTTCTTC
>TRBD1|TRBV7-9|-|TRBJ2-1
CASSPGQGQFF
TGTGCCAGCAGCCCCGGACAGGGGCAGTTCTTC
>-|TRBV7-2|-|TRBJ2-5
CASSSIAREETQYF
TGTGCCAGCAGCTCCATAGCGAGAGAAGAGACCCAGTACTTC
>-|TRBV4-2|-|TRBJ1-5
CASSQDGSGDQPQHF
TGTGCCAGCAGCCAAGATGGTTCAGGGGATCAGCCCCAGCATTTT
>-|TRBV5-1|-|TRBJ1-4
CASSPYVATNEKLFF
TGCGCCAGCAGCCCCTACGTTGCAACTAATGAAAAACTGTTTTTT
>TRBD2|TRBV5-5|-|TRBJ2-1
CASSLGGEGRVSYNEQFF
TGTGCCAGCAGCTTGGGGGGGGAGGGCAGGGTATCCTACAATGAGCAGTTCTTC
>-|TRBV28|-|TRBJ2-2
CASSFNGGTNTGELFF
TGTGCCAGCAGTTTTAACGGCGGGACGAACACCGGGGAGCTGTTTTTT
>-|TRBV19|-|TRBJ2-1
CASSSGHNEQFF
TGTGCCAGCTCGTCGGGCCACAATGAGCAGTTCTTC
>TRBD2|TRBV9|-|TRBJ2-1
CASSVGLTGTSYNEQFF
TGTGCCAGCAGCGTAGGCCTTACCGGGACTAGCTACAATGAGCAGTTCTTC
>-|TRBV6-1|-|TRBJ1-2
CASSGRLLYGYTF
TGTGCCAGCAGCGGACGGCTTCTTTATGGCTACACCTTC
>-|TRBV20-1|-|TRBJ2-7
CSAPGEVEQYF
TGCAGTGCTCCTGGCGAGGTCGAGCAGTACTTC
>-|TRBV11-2|-|TRBJ1-2
CASSSRAYGYTF
TGTGCCAGCAGCTCTCGAGCCTATGGCTACACCTTC
>-|TRBV13|few|TRBJ2-1
CASSTRNSAYNEQFF
TGTGCCAGCAGCACCAGGAACAGCGCCTACAATGAGCAGTTCTTC
>-|TRBV15|-|TRBJ1-4
CATSRDREGRNEKLFF
TGTGCCACCAGCAGAGACAGGGAGGGGAGAAATGAAAAACTGTTTTTT
>TRBD1|TRBV5-1|-|TRBJ1-2
CASSTGQGLGYTF
TGCGCCAGCAGCACCGGACAGGGCCTTGGCTACACCTTC
>-|TRBV10-1|few|TRBJ2-1
CASNQRDSNEQFF
TGCGCCAGCAACCAGCGGGACAGCAATGAGCAGTTCTTC
>TRBD1|TRBV11-3|-|TRBJ2-7
CASSPTGGEQYF
TGTGCCAGCAGCCCAACAGGGGGCGAGCAGTACTTC
>TRBD1|TRBV5-1|-|TRBJ1-1
CASSSGQGGTEAFF
TGCGCCAGCAGCAGCGGACAGGGGGGCACTGAAGCTTTCTTT
>-|TRBV29-1|once|TRBJ2-1
CSVEDYLVRQFF
TGCAGCGTTGAAGATTACCTAGTTAGGCAGTTCTTC
>TRBD1|TRBV27|-|TRBJ2-3
CASSLIQGANTQYF
TGTGCCAGCAGTTTAATCCAGGGGGCGAATACGCAGTATTTT
>-|TRBV20-1|-|TRBJ2-1
CSARPDEQFF
TGCAGTGCTAGGCCTGATGAGCAGTTCTTC
>-|TRBV27|-|TRBJ2-1
CASSLGRGGEREQFF
TGTGCCAGCAGTTTAGGCCGGGGTGGAGAAAGGGAGCAGTTCTTC
>TRBD1|TRBV4-3|-|TRBJ1-3
CASSVRDRTRNTIYF
TGCGCCAGCAGCGTCCGGGACAGGACCAGAAACACCATATATTTT
>-|TRBV7-2|-|TRBJ1-1
CASSFYPHPYTEAFF
TGTGCCAGCAGCTTCTATCCTCATCCGTACACTGAAGCTTTCTTT
>-|TRBV28|-|TRBJ1-2
CASSFQTYGYTF
TGTGCCAGCAGTTTTCAGACCTATGGCTACACCTTC
>-|TRBV18|-|TRBJ2-6
CASSPPGANVLTF
TGTGCCAGCTCACCACCTGGGGCCAACGTCCTGACTTTC
>TRBD2|TRBV2|-|TRBJ2-1
CASSEGTSGYNEQFF
TGTGCCAGCAGTGAAGGGACTAGCGGCTACAATGAGCAGTTCTTC
>TRBD1|TRBV7-2|-|TRBJ2-7
CASSLVGGGSYEQYF
TGTGCCAGCAGCTTAGTAGGGGGCGGAAGCTACGAGCAGTACTTC
>TRBD2|TRBV7-3|-|TRBJ2-2
CASSLNPAGVTGELFF
TGTGCCAGCAGCTTAAATCCAGCGGGAGTCACCGGGGAGCTGTTTTTT
>-|TRBV2|-|TRBJ2-5
CASSGFSRETQYF
TGTGCCAGCAGTGGATTTAGTAGAGAGACCCAGTACTTC
>-|TRBV27|once|TRBJ1-4
CASSPNREHEKLFF
TGTGCCAGCAGTCCAAACAGGGAACACGAAAAACTGTTTTTT
>-|TRBV28|-|TRBJ2-1
CASSKYGSNEQFF
TGTGCCAGCAGTAAATACGGCAGCAATGAGCAGTTCTTC
>-|TRBV4-2|few|TRBJ2-2
CASSPLPQNTGELFF
TGTGCCAGCAGCCCCCTCCCCCAGAACACCGGGGAGCTGTTTTTT
>-|TRBV7-3|-|TRBJ1-3
CASSSGGTGNTIYF
TGTGCCAGCAGCTCCGGTGGGACTGGAAACACCATATATTTT